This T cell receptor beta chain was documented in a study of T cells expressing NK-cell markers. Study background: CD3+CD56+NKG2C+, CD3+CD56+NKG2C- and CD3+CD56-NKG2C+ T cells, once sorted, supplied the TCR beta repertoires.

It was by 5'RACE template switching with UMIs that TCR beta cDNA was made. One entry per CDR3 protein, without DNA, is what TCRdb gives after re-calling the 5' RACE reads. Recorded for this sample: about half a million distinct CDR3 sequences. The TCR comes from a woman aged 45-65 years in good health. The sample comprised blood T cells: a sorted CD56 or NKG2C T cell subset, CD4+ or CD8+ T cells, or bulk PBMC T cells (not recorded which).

This CDR3 is CASSAEINLNTEAFF. The J gene is TRBJ1-1, the V gene TRBV9. This CDR3 has 15 amino acids. Germline CDR1 is SGDLS and CDR2 is YYNGEE. Full variable domain (missing parts from reference TRBV9 and TRBJ1-1): DSGVTQTPKHLITATGQRVTLRCSPRSGDLSVYWYQQSLDQGLQFLIQYYNGEERAKGNILERFSAQQFPDLHSELNLSSLELGDSALYFCASSAEINLNTEAFFGQGTRLTVV.